Given below is one TCR beta chain in context. As yet, its antigen is unknown. The source of the sample is a study of cytomegalovirus exposure and HLA in healthy donors. Study-wide findings and caveats: TCR beta V- and J-gene trimming was later associated with a missense DCLRE1C variant.

Germline-derived CDR1 and CDR2 are SGHAT and FQNNGV. The CDR3 runs 15 residues. V dropped 2 bases and J dropped 5 bases, with 10 bases sitting between them. Vbeta (60) and Jbeta (13) primers were used in the PCR. Here immunoSEQ multiplex PCR was the method, and the copy in TCRdb shows in-frame clones only, minus some. The sample includes around 120,000 clones, roughly three quarters of them seen just once. Each donor was nominally healthy when sampled (though unrecorded immune exposures were likely). V gene TRBV11-2 combines with J gene TRBJ1-6, with no clear D. The material sequenced was PBMCs. The sequence was collected from a man between 25 and 39 years old in good health and CMV-seropositive. CDR3 nucleotides: TGTGCCAGCAGCTTACCTAACGGAGATAATTCACCCCTCCACTTT. It yields the protein CASSLPNGDNSPLHF. The whole variable domain, remainder taken from reference TRBV11-2 and TRBJ1-6, is EAGVAQSPRYKIIEKRQSVAFWCNPISGHATLYWYQQILGQGPKLLIQFQNNGVVDDSQLPKDRFSAERLKGVDSTLKIQPAKLEDSAVYLCASSLPNGDNSPLHFGNGTRLTVT.